A selection of T cell receptor beta chains follows, all from one sample in a study of blood T cell repertoires in COVID-19. Profiling relied on immunoSEQ multiplex PCR, and the TCRdb table lists in-frame clones only, not all of them. Among approximately 210,000 clones listed, approximately 77% were seen once. Sequenced input: peripheral blood. These receptors all stem from an elderly woman with acute or convalescent COVID-19. The CDR3 runs from the conserved cysteine through the conserved F or W. The D gene is left open where the match is weak. Rows give clone size only sometimes, using once, few, many, or a class for an expanded clone.

j_call v_call d_call clone_size cdr3_nt cdr3_aa
TRBJ1-5 TRBV3-1/TRBV3-2 . once TGTGCCAGCAGTCCGGACAGTCTAGAGAAGCCCCAGCATTTT CASSPDSLEKPQHF
TRBJ2-5 TRBV30 TRBD2 . TGTGCCTGGAGTGGCGGACTAGCGGCCGAGACCCAGTACTTC CAWSGGLAAETQYF
TRBJ1-2 TRBV28 TRBD1 . TGTGCCAGCAGTCAATACCCGGGACAGGGGAGGGGAACCCTCTATGGCTACACCTTC CASSQYPGQGRGTLYGYTF
TRBJ2-1 TRBV7-6 TRBD2 . TGTGCCAGCAGCTTAGCGCCTAGCGGGCGGGATGAGCAGTTCTTC CASSLAPSGRDEQFF
TRBJ1-5 TRBV6-5 . . TGTGCCAGCAGGCAGGCTGGTTTCGGCAATCAGCCCCAGCATTTT CASRQAGFGNQPQHF
TRBJ1-2 TRBV5-4 TRBD1 once TGTGCCAGCAGCCCGCACAGACAGGGATCAACCTTC CASSPHRQGSTF
TRBJ2-2 TRBV7-3 TRBD1 . TGTGCCAGCAGCGTTTCCTACAGGGGCACCGGGGAGCTGTTTTTT CASSVSYRGTGELFF
TRBJ2-6 TRBV20-1 TRBD1 few TGCAGTGCTAGTGGCCTCCCGGGACAGGGTTTAGGTGGGGCCAACGTCCTGACTTTC CSASGLPGQGLGGANVLTF
TRBJ2-1 TRBV6-5 TRBD1 . TGTGCCAGTTTCTTTGCAGGGACAGGGTTGGATGAGCAGTTCTTC CASFFAGTGLDEQFF
TRBJ2-5 TRBV15 . . TGTGCCACCAGCAGAGGTAATCAAGAGACCCAGTACTTC CATSRGNQETQYF
TRBJ1-1 TRBV18 TRBD1 . TGTGCCAGCTCACCGATGTCAAACCAGGGGGAGGTTGAAGCTTTCTTT CASSPMSNQGEVEAFF
TRBJ1-1 TRBV20-1 . . TGCAGTGCTAGTCGGGACACCATGAACACTGAAGCTTTCTTT CSASRDTMNTEAFF
TRBJ1-1 TRBV2 TRBD1 few TGTGCCAGCAGTCTTACAGGGGACACTGAAGCTTTCTTT CASSLTGDTEAFF
TRBJ2-1 TRBV7-3 TRBD2 . TGTGCCAGCAGCGTATCTAGCGGGTCCTACAATGAGCAGTTCTTC CASSVSSGSYNEQFF
TRBJ1-2 TRBV12-3/TRBV12-4 . . TGTGCCAGCAGTTTGGGCCGAAACTATGGCTACACCTTC CASSLGRNYGYTF
TRBJ1-2 TRBV18 . . TGTGCCAGCTCACCGGCAGGGGTGGACTATGGCTACACCTTC CASSPAGVDYGYTF
TRBJ2-3 TRBV11-1 . . TGTGCCAGCAGCCAGGTGGGCACAGATACGCAGTATTTT CASSQVGTDTQYF
TRBJ1-5 TRBV15 . once TGTGCCACCAGCAGTCCGAACAGCCTAAATCAGCCCCAGCATTTT CATSSPNSLNQPQHF
TRBJ2-7 TRBV10-1 TRBD2 . TGCGCCAGCAAAAGACTAAACCTCTTCACTAGCGCGAGCTCCTACGAGCAGTACTTC CASKRLNLFTSASSYEQYF
TRBJ2-3 TRBV29-1 TRBD1 . TGCAGCGTTGAAACAGGGGGCGTTAGCACAGATACGCAGTATTTT CSVETGGVSTDTQYF
TRBJ2-1 TRBV5-4 . once TGTGCCAGCAGCCCGGGGGTGGGGGTTGAAGGTGAGCAGTTCTTC CASSPGVGVEGEQFF
TRBJ2-7 TRBV10-3 TRBD1 . TGTGCCATCAGTGAGCAGGGACAGGGAATCTACGAGCAGTACTTC CAISEQGQGIYEQYF
TRBJ1-2 TRBV10-3 . . TGTGCCATCAGTGAGGGGCAGGGCATACAGTTATATGGCTACACCTTC CAISEGQGIQLYGYTF
TRBJ2-1 TRBV7-3 TRBD1 . TGTGCCAGCAGCTTAAACAGGGGCAATGAGCAGTTCTTC CASSLNRGNEQFF
TRBJ1-6 TRBV14 . . TGTGCCAGCAGCCAAGGGGGGCCCTATAATTCACCCCTCCACTTT CASSQGGPYNSPLHF
TRBJ1-1 TRBV9 . . TGTGCCAGCAGGAAACAGGATTCGAACACTGAAGCTTTCTTT CASRKQDSNTEAFF
TRBJ2-5 TRBV5-8 TRBD2 . TGTGCCAGCAGCTTCCAGGGACTAGTGAGAGAGACCCAGTACTTC CASSFQGLVRETQYF
TRBJ2-5 TRBV2 TRBD2 . TGTGCCAGCTGTGGGTCTAGCGGGGGGGCCGGGGAGACCCAGTACTTC CASCGSSGGAGETQYF
TRBJ1-6 TRBV7-2 . . TGTGCCAGCAGCTCTATCCATTCACCCCTCCACTTT CASSSIHSPLHF
TRBJ1-1 TRBV27 TRBD1 . TGTGCCAGCAGTTTAAGGGGACAGGGAGCAACTAACACTGAAGCTTTCTTT CASSLRGQGATNTEAFF
TRBJ2-5 TRBV5-5 . . TGTGCCAGCAGCCCATCCGGGGCTAGCGTAGCGGAGACCCAGTACTTC CASSPSGASVAETQYF
TRBJ2-5 TRBV23-1 . . TGCGCCAGCACTCAAGCGTTAGCCAACTTTCAACAAGAGACCCAGTACTTC CASTQALANFQQETQYF
TRBJ2-2 TRBV9 TRBD1 few TGTGCCAGCAGCCCCCAGGACAGGGTCTCCGGGGAGCTGTTTTTT CASSPQDRVSGELFF
TRBJ1-1 TRBV19 . . TGTGCCAGTAGCTTAGACACGGCGCGTGCTGAATTT CASSLDTARAEF
TRBJ2-3 TRBV6-2/TRBV6-3 . . TGTGCCAGCAGTTCCGCGAATACGCAGTATTTT CASSSANTQYF
TRBJ1-6 TRBV19 TRBD1 . TGTGCCAGTAGTATTGAGGGGACAGTTAATTCACCCCTCCACTTT CASSIEGTVNSPLHF
TRBJ2-3 TRBV14 . . TGTGCCAGCAGCCAAGGCTACACAGATACGCAGTATTTT CASSQGYTDTQYF
TRBJ1-1 TRBV9 . . TGTGCCAGCAGCGTAGTCCTCGGTTTGAACACTGAAGCTTTCTTT CASSVVLGLNTEAFF
TRBJ2-2 TRBV27 . . TGTGCCAGCAGTTTCCCCTCGACTAGTAATTGCGGGGAGCTGTTTTTT CASSFPSTSNCGELFF
TRBJ2-3 TRBV19 . . TGTGCCAGTAGTATATTCAGACAGGCGGCAGATACGCAGTATTTT CASSIFRQAADTQYF
TRBJ2-5 TRBV7-9 TRBD1 . TGTGCCAGCAGCCCAGGGGACAGGGGTGGAAAGACCCAGTACTTC CASSPGDRGGKTQYF
TRBJ1-1 TRBV10-3 . . TGTGCCATCAGCGATAAAGGGACAGAAGCTTTCTTT CAISDKGTEAFF
TRBJ1-6 TRBV27 TRBD1 . TGTGCCAGCAGTATGGGCACAGGGGGCAATTCACCCCTCCACTTT CASSMGTGGNSPLHF
TRBJ2-5 TRBV7-3 TRBD2 . TGTGCCAGCAGCCCGGGGGGTCAAGAGACCCAGTACTTC CASSPGGQETQYF
TRBJ2-5 TRBV5-1 . . TGCGCCAGCAGCTTAGGCAGGGGCGGCTCGACGGAGACCCAGTACTTC CASSLGRGGSTETQYF
TRBJ2-6 TRBV11-3 TRBD2 . TGTGCCAGCAGCAAGGGAGGGTCTGGGGCCAACGTCCTGACTTTC CASSKGGSGANVLTF
TRBJ2-5 TRBV10-3 TRBD1 . TGTGCCATCAGTGAGTCAGGGACAGGGAGCCGTCGGACCCAGTACTTC CAISESGTGSRRTQYF
TRBJ2-7 TRBV19 . . TGTGCCAGTAGCCCGGGACAAACCTACGAGCAGTACTTC CASSPGQTYEQYF
TRBJ1-3 TRBV7-9 . . TGTGCCAGCAGCTTAGCGGGCCAGCCAGGAAACACCATATATTTT CASSLAGQPGNTIYF
TRBJ2-7 TRBV7-9 TRBD1 . TGTGCCAGCAGCTTATGGGGGACAGGGTCCCACGAGCAGTACTTC CASSLWGTGSHEQYF
TRBJ1-2 TRBV5-1 . . TGCGCCAGCAGCTTGGGGACTTCCCGAGTGGACTATGGCTACACCTTC CASSLGTSRVDYGYTF
TRBJ2-5 TRBV10-3 . . TGTGCCTCTGGGAGCGCGAGGGAGGAGACCCAGTACTTC CASGSAREETQYF
TRBJ2-4 TRBV19 . . TGTGCCAGTAGTGATGACAGGGCCAAAAACATTCAGTACTTC CASSDDRAKNIQYF
TRBJ2-1 TRBV5-6 . . TGTGCCAGCAGCTTCATGGAGGAGCAGTTCTTC CASSFMEEQFF
TRBJ1-2 TRBV7-2 . . TGTGCCAGCAGCTCCCATCTAGCTAACTATGGCTACACCTTC CASSSHLANYGYTF